These T cell receptor beta chains were read from a single sample in a study of CXCR3-negative and CXCR3-positive naive CD8 T cells. TCRdb reprocessed the 5' RACE reads; each CDR3 protein has one entry and no DNA is given. Here the sample table reports 85,000 to 120,000 distinct CDR3 sequences. Specimen: naive CXCR3+ CD8+ T cells from blood. All receptors come from a human donor in good health. Some clones in this sample may be carry-over from other donors' samples. Both conserved end residues are part of each CDR3.

>TRBJ1-5|13|TRBV29-1
CSVEEGSNQPQHF
>TRBJ2-4|18|TRBV11-2
CASSLDYGSTLAKNIQYF
>TRBJ1-1|13|TRBV25-1
CASTAGDFGEAFF
>TRBJ2-7|13|TRBV7-9
CASSQVGFYEQYF
>TRBJ2-7|16|TRBV3-1
CASSRRSGTLSYEQYF
>TRBJ2-1|13|TRBV5-4
CASSSRSYNEQFF
>TRBJ1-1|12|TRBV6-5
CASSLGHNEAFF
>TRBJ2-5|15|TRBV6-2/TRBV6-3
CASSRQDRGQETQYF
>TRBJ2-1|13|TRBV4-1
CASSQKNNNEQFF
>TRBJ2-2|15|TRBV12-3/TRBV12-4
CASSFTQGSTGELFF
>TRBJ2-3|16|TRBV29-1
CSVEGGLAGLTDTQYF
>TRBJ1-2|14|TRBV7-3
CASSPSGSRDGYTF
>TRBJ2-7|14|TRBV7-9
CASTPGFISYEQYF
>TRBJ2-5|15|TRBV20-1
CSAFTGGDPQETQYF
>TRBJ2-7|16|TRBV20-1
CSARGHGDRSLYEQYF
>TRBJ2-7|13|TRBV2
CASSHGQGNEQYF
>TRBJ1-2|13|TRBV29-1
CSVEDSPNYGYTF
>TRBJ2-1|13|TRBV14
CASSQGLNNEQFF
>TRBJ2-7|13|TRBV10-2
CASSEAGHYEQYF
>TRBJ2-5|15|TRBV7-9
CASSSVEAGQETQYF
>TRBJ2-3|14|TRBV7-2
CASSLVGATDTQYF
>TRBJ1-3|18|TRBV7-8
CASSISRPGQGTGNTIYF
>TRBJ2-3|16|TRBV12-3/TRBV12-4
CASSFTGDPSTDTQYF
>TRBJ2-7|13|TRBV29-1
CSVHLQGSYEQYF
>TRBJ1-2|14|TRBV28
CASVYTGRPYGYTF
>TRBJ1-5|13|TRBV15
CATSRDRDQPQHF
>TRBJ2-4|15|TRBV7-3
CASRSPGSRENIQYF
>TRBJ2-7|14|TRBV7-2
CASSFREGEYEQYF
>TRBJ2-1|14|TRBV29-1
CSVEGDYSYNEQFF
>TRBJ2-5|16|TRBV5-4
CASSPGTSGVQETQYF
>TRBJ2-5|16|TRBV15
CATSKGLAGDGETQYF
>TRBJ2-7|16|TRBV15
CATSRRGTGTRYEQYF
>TRBJ2-7|15|TRBV7-2
CASSLLGEGIDEQYF
>TRBJ2-7|15|TRBV7-2
CASSLKGTSAYEQYF
>TRBJ2-1|15|TRBV7-9
CASSYEGSPYNEQFF
>TRBJ2-2|13|TRBV6-4
CASSDWDGGELFF
>TRBJ2-3|18|TRBV11-2
CASSLGAVALAGGDTQYF
>TRBJ2-7|14|TRBV29-1
CSVKGTGESYEQYF